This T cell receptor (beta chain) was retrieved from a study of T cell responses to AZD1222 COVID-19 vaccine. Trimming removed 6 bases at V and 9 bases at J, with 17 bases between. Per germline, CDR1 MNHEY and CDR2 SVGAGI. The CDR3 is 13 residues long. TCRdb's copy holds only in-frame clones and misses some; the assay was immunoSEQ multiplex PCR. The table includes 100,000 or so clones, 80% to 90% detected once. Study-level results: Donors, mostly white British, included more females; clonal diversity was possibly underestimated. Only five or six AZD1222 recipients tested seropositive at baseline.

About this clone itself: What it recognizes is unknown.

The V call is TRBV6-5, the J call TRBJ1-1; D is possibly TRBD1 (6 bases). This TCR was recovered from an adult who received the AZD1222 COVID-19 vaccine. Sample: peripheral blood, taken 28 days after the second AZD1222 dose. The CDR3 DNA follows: TGTGCCAGCAGCGACATCCGGACAGCTAAAGCTTTCTTT. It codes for CASSDIRTAKAFF.